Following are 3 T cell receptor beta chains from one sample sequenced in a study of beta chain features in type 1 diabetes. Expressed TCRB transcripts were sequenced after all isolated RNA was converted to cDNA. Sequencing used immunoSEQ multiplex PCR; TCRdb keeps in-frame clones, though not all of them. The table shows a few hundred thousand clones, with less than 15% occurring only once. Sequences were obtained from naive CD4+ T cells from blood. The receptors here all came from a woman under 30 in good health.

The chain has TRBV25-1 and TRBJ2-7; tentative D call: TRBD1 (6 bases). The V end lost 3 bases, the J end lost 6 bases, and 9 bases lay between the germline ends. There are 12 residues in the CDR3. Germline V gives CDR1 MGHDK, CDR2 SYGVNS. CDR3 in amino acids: CASSELRGEQYF. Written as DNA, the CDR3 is TGTGCCAGCAGTGAGCTCAGGGGCGAGCAGTACTTC.

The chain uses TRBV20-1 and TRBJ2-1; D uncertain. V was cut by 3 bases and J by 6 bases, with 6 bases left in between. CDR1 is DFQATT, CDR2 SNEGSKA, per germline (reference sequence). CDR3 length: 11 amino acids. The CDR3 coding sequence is TGCAGTGCTAGGACTTCCAATGAGCAGTTCTTC. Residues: CSARTSNEQFF.

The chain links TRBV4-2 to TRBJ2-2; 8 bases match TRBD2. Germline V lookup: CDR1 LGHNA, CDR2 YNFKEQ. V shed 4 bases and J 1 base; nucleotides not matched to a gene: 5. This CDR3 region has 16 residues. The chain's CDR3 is CASSLLAGLNTGELFF. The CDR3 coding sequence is TGTGCCAGCAGCCTGCTAGCGGGCTTGAACACCGGGGAGCTGTTTTTT.